This TCR beta chain was found in a study of cytomegalovirus exposure and HLA in healthy donors. Only a few counts were recorded for this clone. The antigen remains unidentified. The study ran its PCR with 60 Vbeta and 13 Jbeta primers. Assay used: immunoSEQ multiplex PCR; TCRdb lists only in-frame clones, some missing. The sample gives some 130,000 clones, about 70% of which show up once; 2% to 2.5% is in the top ten. The study's findings and limits: There were reportedly fewer N-insertions in an Asian-associated ancestry cluster than the roughly 700-donor mean, in a later analysis.

The CDR3 totals 16 residues. The germline V and J ends were trimmed by 3 bases and 2 bases, with 15 bases remaining between them. Germline V gene data show CDR1 as SGDLS and CDR2 as YYNGEE. The TCR sequence derives from a woman between 35 and 50 years old in good health and CMV-seronegative. The sample comprised PBMCs. The gene calls are TRBV9 and TRBJ2-1; D is uncertain. CDR3: CASSAEDRRPYNEQFF. CDR3 nucleotides: TGTGCCAGCAGCGCCGAGGATCGCAGACCCTACAATGAGCAGTTCTTC.